The 25 T cell receptor beta chains in this list originate from one sample, sequenced in a study of control samples from healthy donors and cancer patients. Sequencing used immunoSEQ multiplex PCR; TCRdb keeps in-frame clones, though not all of them. The top ten hold more than 7% of the sample, which has some 100,000 clones, around nine tenths seen once. The specimen was blood. These receptors were taken from a man aged 25 to 40 in good health.

This chain uses TRBV6-5 with TRBJ1-1; tentative D call: TRBD1 (6 bases). CDR3 length: 14 residues. The V and J ends lost 6 bases and 4 bases respectively, with 15 bases between them. Looked up from germline, CDR1 is MNHEY and CDR2 is SVGAGI. The CDR3 loop is CASRSGGSGTEAFF. In DNA form, the CDR3 reads TGTGCCAGCAGGTCCGGGGGCTCGGGCACTGAAGCTTTCTTT.

The rearrangement joins TRBV12-2 to TRBJ2-7; TRBD1 is the table's D call, not checked against the DNA. TRBV12-2 counts as a pseudogene. The CDR3 consists of 15 residues. The CDR3 region has the DNA TGTGCAAGTCGTTCCGCCGGGGGACAGAGTTACGAGCAGTACGTC. Its protein is CASRSAGGQSYEQYV.

The chain joins TRBV6-2 or TRBV6-3 to TRBJ2-1; no reliable D call. CDR3 length equals 13 residues. The V end was cut by 1 base, the J end by 4 bases, with 5 bases between. The germline V gene encodes CDR1 MNHEY and CDR2 SVGEGT. In DNA form, the CDR3 reads TGTGCCAGCAGTTACTTCGCATACAATGAGCAGTTCTTC. This translates into CASSYFAYNEQFF.

In its sample, this clone was seen once. The chain recombines TRBV14 with TRBJ1-1; D uncertain. The germline V and J ends were trimmed by 0 bases and 4 bases, with 6 bases remaining between them. The CDR3 is made up of 13 amino acids. Germline V gene data show CDR1 as SGHDN and CDR2 as FVKESK. The DNA for the CDR3 is TGTGCCAGCAGCCAAGAACTCTCCACTGAAGCTTTCTTT. Encoded protein: CASSQELSTEAFF.

The chain carries TRBV2 and TRBJ2-3; 10 nucleotides match TRBD1. The germline gives CDR1 SNHLY, CDR2 FYNNEI. The CDR3 is 15 residues long. V shed 4 bases, J shed 1 base, and the junction held 2 bases outside the gene matches. The CDR3 loop is CASSGGTGGTDTQYF. The CDR3 DNA reads as TGTGCCAGCAGTGGCGGGACAGGGGGCACAGATACGCAGTATTTT.

The chain recombines TRBV7-9 with TRBJ2-1; the D gene is possibly TRBD1 (6 bases). Germline CDR1 and CDR2: SEHNR and FQNEAQ (reference sequence). V lost 3 bases and J 4 bases, leaving 10 bases between the germline ends. CDR3 size: 14 residues. CDR3 protein: CASSLTRGYNEQFF. CDR3 coding DNA: TGTGCCAGCAGCTTGACGAGGGGGTACAATGAGCAGTTCTTC.

The chain combines TRBV20-1 with TRBJ2-3; D possibly matches TRBD1 or TRBD2 (5 bases each). The germline V gene encodes CDR1 DFQATT and CDR2 SNEGSKA (reference sequence). The V end was cut by 3 bases, the J end by 0 bases, with 7 bases between. CDR3 length: 13 amino acids. The chain's CDR3 is CSASRDSTDTQYF. In DNA form, the CDR3 reads TGCAGTGCTAGTCGGGACAGCACAGATACGCAGTATTTT.

This clone was observed a handful of times. CDR3 sequence reads: CASSLAVGVGETQYF. In DNA, the CDR3 is TGTGCCAGCAGCTTAGCGGTGGGGGTAGGAGAGACCCAGTACTTC. The chain uses TRBV7-7 and TRBJ2-5; TRBD1 or TRBD2 may be the D gene (5 bases each). The V gene lost 0 bases and the J gene lost 4 bases, with 12 bases spanning the gap. Germline CDR1 is SSHAT and CDR2 is FNYEAQ (reference sequence). The CDR3 runs 15 residues.

In its sample, this clone was seen a few times. J is TRBJ2-1 and V is TRBV5-1, with TRBD2 matching over 11 bases. This CDR3 region has 17 residues. Germline CDR1 reads SGHRS; CDR2 reads YFSETQ. V dropped 4 bases and J dropped 1; count of bases not matched to a gene: 7. DNA for the CDR3: TGCGCCAGCAGCCCCTCCGGACTAGCGGGTTCCTACAATGAGCAGTTCTTC. It translates to CASSPSGLAGSYNEQFF.

This sequence joins TRBV5-1 and TRBJ2-7; D is unclear. The V and J ends lost 7 bases and 2 bases respectively, with 19 bases between them. The CDR3 has 15 amino acids. Per germline, CDR1 SGHRS and CDR2 YFSETQ. The CDR3 coding sequence is TGCGCCAGCGGTTCTTGGACCCCGAATCCCTACGAGCAGTACGTC. This gives the protein CASGSWTPNPYEQYV.

The CDR3 nucleotides read TGTGCCATTTCTTGGACAGAGAACACTGAAGCTTTCTTT. This gives the protein CAISWTENTEAFF. The V and J genes are TRBV6-5 and TRBJ1-1; possible D gene TRBD1, 6 bases. The CDR3 is 13 amino acids. Trimming shortened V by 10 bases and J by 1 base, and 13 bases separated the two germline ends. The V gene's germline CDR1 is MNHEY and CDR2 SVGAGI.

V and J are TRBV2 and TRBJ1-1; D gene ambiguous. The CDR3 runs 11 residues. The V end was cut by 10 bases, the J end by 5 bases, with 11 bases between. Per germline, CDR1 SNHLY and CDR2 FYNNEI. CDR3 DNA: TGTGCCAACTGGGCCGGGACTGAAGCTTTCTTT. It codes for CANWAGTEAFF.

V gene TRBV11-2 combines with J gene TRBJ1-3; D uncertain. Trimming took 7 bases from V and 0 from J, leaving 10 bases between them. The CDR3 has 14 residues. CDR1 and CDR2 from the germline V gene are SGHAT and FQNNGV. CDR3 amino acids: CASMPGYSGNTIYF. Written as DNA, the CDR3 is TGTGCCAGCATGCCTGGGTACTCTGGAAACACCATATATTTT. Supplemented by reference TRBV11-2 and TRBJ1-3, the full variable domain reads EAGVAQSPRYKIIEKRQSVAFWCNPISGHATLYWYQQILGQGPKLLIQFQNNGVVDDSQLPKDRFSAERLKGVDSTLKIQPAKLEDSAVYLCASMPGYSGNTIYFGEGSWLTVV.

The chain combines TRBV19 with TRBJ1-2, with D perhaps matching TRBD1 (6 bases). The germline V gene encodes CDR1 LNHDA and CDR2 SQIVND (reference sequence). CDR3 length: 12 residues. Trimming shortened V by 5 bases and J by 4 bases, and 8 bases separated the two germline ends. CDR3 protein: CASSGQPYGYTF. The CDR3 bases are TGTGCCAGTAGTGGACAGCCCTATGGCTACACCTTC.

The rearrangement joins TRBV18 to TRBJ1-1, with TRBD1 matching 8 bases. The germline V gene has CDR1 KGHSH and CDR2 LQKENI. With V trimmed by 6 bases and J by 1 base, 7 bases remained unmatched. The CDR3 runs to 15 residues. The CDR3 is CASSLTGGANTEAFF. The CDR3 DNA reads as TGTGCCAGCTCGCTTACAGGGGGAGCGAACACTGAAGCTTTCTTT.

J is TRBJ1-1 and V is TRBV5-8; D is perhaps TRBD1 (5 bases). The CDR3 is 15 amino acids. CDR1 SGHTS and CDR2 YDEGEE come from the germline V gene. Trimming removed 3 bases at V and 1 base at J, with 13 bases between. The CDR3 sequence is CASSWGPSRNTEAFF. The CDR3 DNA follows: TGTGCCAGCAGCTGGGGCCCTAGTAGGAACACTGAAGCTTTCTTT.

This clone was found a few times. The genes are TRBV6-1 and TRBJ2-5; possibly TRBD1 or TRBD2 for D (5 bases each). V lost 0 bases, J lost 5 bases, and 19 bases lay in between. CDR3 length: 17 residues. Looked up from germline, CDR1 is MNHNS and CDR2 is SASEGT. CDR3 in amino acids: CASSEAQGARGIETQYF. CDR3 nucleotides: TGTGCCAGCAGTGAAGCGCAGGGAGCGCGAGGGATCGAGACCCAGTACTTC.

The rearrangement joins TRBV28 to TRBJ2-7, with TRBD1 as a possible D gene (6 bases). V lost 5 bases to trimming and J lost 1 base, with 9 bases between them. The length of the CDR3 is 13 residues. Germline-derived CDR1 and CDR2 are MDHEN and SYDVKM. CDR3 region: CASSRTASYEQYF. Written as DNA, the CDR3 is TGTGCCAGCAGTAGGACAGCATCCTACGAGCAGTACTTC.

This clone was counted a single time. The chain carries TRBV7-3 and TRBJ2-3, with unresolved D. Germline-derived CDR1 and CDR2 are SGHTA and FQGTGA. Deletions cut 1 base from V and 7 bases from J, with 9 bases between. CDR3 size: 13 residues. The CDR3 coding sequence is TGTGCCAGCAGCTTAAGCAAGAGTTATACGCAGTATTTT. Its protein is CASSLSKSYTQYF.

The V gene is TRBV28, the J gene TRBJ1-1; no clear D gene. This CDR3 is built from 14 residues. Trimming stripped 8 bases from V and 5 bases from J, with 18 bases between. In germline, CDR1 is MDHEN, CDR2 SYDVKM. The CDR3 bases are TGTGCCAGCCGGGTTCCGGGAGTAATTACTGAAGCTTTCTTT. This encodes CASRVPGVITEAFF.

This rearrangement joins TRBV5-3 to TRBJ1-5; no reliable D call. TRBV5-3 is placed among ORFs of uncertain function. Trimming cost V 4 bases and J 3 bases, with 14 bases left between them. This CDR3 has 15 amino acids. CDR3 sequence: CARSDQHSPNQPQHF. Here the CDR3 DNA reads TGTGCCAGAAGCGACCAGCATTCCCCCAATCAGCCCCAGCATTTT.

This rearrangement joins TRBV11-2 to TRBJ1-2, with unresolved D. This CDR3 spans 15 amino acids. V was trimmed by 5 bases and J by 5 bases, leaving 18 bases between them. CDR1 and CDR2 from the germline V gene are SGHAT and FQNNGV. CDR3 sequence (DNA): TGTGCCAGCAGCCCCCTCCGTGGCCTAAGATATGGCTACACCTTC. Its protein product is CASSPLRGLRYGYTF.

This chain links TRBV3-1 (or the pseudogene TRBV3-2) with TRBJ2-6; D is unresolved. In germline, CDR1 is LGHDT, CDR2 YNNKEL (reference sequence). Trimming shortened V by 3 bases and J by 3 bases, and 3 bases separated the two germline ends. The CDR3 is 13 amino acids. The CDR3 nucleotides read TGTGCCAGCAGCCATGGTGGGGCCAACGTCCTGACTTTC. Amino acids: CASSHGGANVLTF.

This rearrangement joins TRBV9 to TRBJ1-6; 8 bases line up with TRBD1. Germline V lookup: CDR1 SGDLS, CDR2 YYNGEE. V was pared by 2 bases and J by 9 bases, with 7 bases of the junction left unmatched. The CDR3 has 15 residues. CDR3 coding DNA: TGTGCCAGCAGCGTCGACAGGGGACTTCGTTCACCCCTCCACTTT. This encodes CASSVDRGLRSPLHF.

V is TRBV6-1 and J is TRBJ1-6; D is uncertain. The CDR3 extends over 15 amino acids. Trimming took off 1 base at V and 9 bases at J, with 13 bases between the two ends. The germline gives CDR1 MNHNS, CDR2 SASEGT. CDR3: CASSEESGSASPLHF. The CDR3 DNA reads as TGTGCCAGCAGTGAAGAGTCAGGTTCGGCTTCACCCCTCCACTTT.